This passage covers 3 T cell receptor beta chains from one sample sequenced in a study of preoperative IRX-2 immunotherapy in early breast cancer. This sample's treatment: preoperative locoregional IRX-2 cytokine immunotherapy. Some clones are missing from TCRdb's copy, which holds only in-frame ones; the method was immunoSEQ multiplex PCR. The data show 43,000 or so clones, with about 95% seen just once and about 1.6% held by the top ten. The source material was tumor tissue, sampled after IRX-2 immunotherapy. These receptor sequences come from a human donor with breast cancer.

The V and J genes are TRBV5-1 and TRBJ1-2; no clear D gene. CDR1 and CDR2 (germline): SGHRS, YFSETQ. Between the trimmed V and J ends, which lost 1 base and 0 bases, there was a span of 13 bases. The CDR3 is 16 residues long. The CDR3: CASSLKAVGPNYGYTF. The DNA of the CDR3 is TGCGCCAGCAGCTTGAAGGCGGTTGGCCCTAACTATGGCTACACCTTC.

In DNA form, the CDR3 reads TGTGCCAGCAGCTTCGGCAACACTGAAGCTTTCTTT. Protein sequence: CASSFGNTEAFF. The chain is built from TRBV7-9 and TRBJ1-1, with D unresolved. V was cut by 3 bases and J by 2 bases, with 4 bases left in between. Germline CDR1 and CDR2: SEHNR and FQNEAQ (reference sequence). The CDR3 extends over 12 amino acids.

CDR3 sequence reads: CAWGTGGGYTF. The CDR3 bases are TGTGCCTGGGGGACAGGGGGTGGCTACACCTTC. This chain links TRBV30 with TRBJ1-2; 11 positions agree with TRBD1. This CDR3 comprises 11 residues. V lost 5 bases to trimming and J lost 7 bases; unmatched junction nucleotides: 0. Germline V gene lookup returns CDR1 GTSNPN and CDR2 SVGIG (reference sequence).